This TCR beta chain derives from a study of blood T cell repertoires in COVID-19. Concerning this clone: This sample also contains other DNA sequences that code for the same CDR3.

Repertoires were generated with immunoSEQ multiplex PCR, while TCRdb's copy carries only in-frame clones and drops some. The repertoire has around 68,000 clones, approximately 78% of them found once; the top ten carry roughly 12%. The CDR3 sequence is 14 residues long. Germline V CDR1 and CDR2: KGHSH, LQKENI. Deletions cut 3 bases from V and 0 bases from J, with 6 bases between. The receptor was isolated from a human donor in a cohort sampled during active COVID-19. The sequencing sample was made of peripheral blood. The chain links TRBV18 to TRBJ1-3; no clear D gene. The chain's CDR3 is CASSPTDSGNTIYF. The CDR3 nucleotides read TGTGCCAGCTCACCCACAGACTCTGGAAACACCATATATTTT.